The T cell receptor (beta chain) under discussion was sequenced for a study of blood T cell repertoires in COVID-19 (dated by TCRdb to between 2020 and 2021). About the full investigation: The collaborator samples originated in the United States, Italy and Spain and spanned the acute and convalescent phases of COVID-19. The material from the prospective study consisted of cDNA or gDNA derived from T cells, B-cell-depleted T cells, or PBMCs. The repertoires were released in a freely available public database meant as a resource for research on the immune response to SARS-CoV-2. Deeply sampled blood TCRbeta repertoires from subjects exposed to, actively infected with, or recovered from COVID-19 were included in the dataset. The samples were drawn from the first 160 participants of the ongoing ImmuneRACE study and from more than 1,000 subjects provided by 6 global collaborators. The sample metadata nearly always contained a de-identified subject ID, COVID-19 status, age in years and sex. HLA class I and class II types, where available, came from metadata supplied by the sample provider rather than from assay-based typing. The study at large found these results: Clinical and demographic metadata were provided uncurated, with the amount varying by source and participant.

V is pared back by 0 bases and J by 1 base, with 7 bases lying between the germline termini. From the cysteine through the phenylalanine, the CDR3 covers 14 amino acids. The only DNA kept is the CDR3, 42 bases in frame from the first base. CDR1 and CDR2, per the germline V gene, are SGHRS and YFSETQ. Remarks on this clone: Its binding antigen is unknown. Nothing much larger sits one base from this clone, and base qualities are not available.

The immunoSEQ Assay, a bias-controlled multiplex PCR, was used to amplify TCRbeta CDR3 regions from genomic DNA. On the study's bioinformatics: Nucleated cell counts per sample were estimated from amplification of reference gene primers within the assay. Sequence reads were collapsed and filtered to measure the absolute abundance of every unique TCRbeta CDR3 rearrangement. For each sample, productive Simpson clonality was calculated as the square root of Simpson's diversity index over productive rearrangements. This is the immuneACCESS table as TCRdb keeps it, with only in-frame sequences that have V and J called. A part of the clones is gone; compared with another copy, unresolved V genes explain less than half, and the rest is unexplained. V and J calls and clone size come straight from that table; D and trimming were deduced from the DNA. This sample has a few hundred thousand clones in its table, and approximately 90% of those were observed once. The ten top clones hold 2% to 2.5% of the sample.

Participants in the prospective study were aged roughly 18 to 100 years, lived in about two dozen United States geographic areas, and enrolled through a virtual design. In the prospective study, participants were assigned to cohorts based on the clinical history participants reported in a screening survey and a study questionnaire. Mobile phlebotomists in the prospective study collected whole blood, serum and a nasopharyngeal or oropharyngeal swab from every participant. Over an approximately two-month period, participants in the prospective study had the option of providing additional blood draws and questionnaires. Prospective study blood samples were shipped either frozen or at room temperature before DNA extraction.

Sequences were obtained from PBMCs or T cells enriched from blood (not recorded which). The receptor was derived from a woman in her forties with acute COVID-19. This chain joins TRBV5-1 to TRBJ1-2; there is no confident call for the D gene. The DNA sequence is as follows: TGCGCCAGCAGCTTGGAACCCAGTAACTATGGCTACACCTTC. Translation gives CASSLEPSNYGYTF.